In this sample, the clone carrying this TCR beta chain turned up many times. Its target is unknown. RNA transcripts provided the source from which TCR beta CDR3 regions were amplified. The HTBI set primed first-round TCR CDR3 RT-PCR. Each CDR3 protein gets one entry after TCRdb re-called the multiplex PCR reads with MiXCR. The table lists approximately 420,000 distinct CDR3 sequences, roughly 15% of them singletons. In germline, CDR1 is MNHEY, CDR2 SMNVEV (reference sequence). The CDR3 loop spans 13 amino acids. Trimming took off 3 bases at V and 4 bases at J, with 10 bases between the two ends. This specimen comes from a study of T cells in Graves' hyperthyroidism and ophthalmopathy. The study based diagnoses on clinical symptoms, serum thyroxine and TRAb, thyroid ultrasound and orbital computed tomography. Whole-study results and caveats: Progression to ophthalmopathy was predicted a median of approximately 6.4 months early. The blood repertoire included most of the expanded thyroid clonotypes above 0.001. By a 13 V-J model, ophthalmopathy was set apart from stable hyperthyroidism.

Sequencing was done on a sample of blood. The V and J genes are TRBV27 and TRBJ2-7; D tentatively fits TRBD1 or TRBD2 (5 bases each). The receptor's source is a woman under 30 with Graves' hyperthyroidism. The CDR3 region has the DNA TGTGCCAGCAGTTTCGGGGCCAAGTACGAGCAGTACTTC. This translates into CASSFGAKYEQYF.